One and the same sample provided the 19 T cell receptor beta chains below, sequenced in a study of response to subunit inactivated influenza vaccine. MiXCR was run by TCRdb on the RT-PCR reads, yielding one entry per CDR3 protein. The table records about 570,000 distinct CDR3 sequences, approximately 10% of them present only once. These data also featured in a second study, about T cells expressing NK-cell markers. Per that paper: UMI-tagged 5'RACE template switching yielded the TCR beta cDNA.

Source: PBMCs from blood, taken on the day of vaccination. The origin of the receptors is a man in his fifties who received an inactivated influenza vaccine.

This clonotype came up a few times. The chain uses TRBV6-2 or TRBV6-3 and TRBJ2-1, with TRBD1 matching over 10 bases. J was trimmed by 8 bases and V by 7 bases; bases with no gene match: 11. The CDR3 spans 15 residues. Germline CDR1 reads MNHEY; CDR2 reads SVGEGT. The CDR3 DNA sequence: TGTGCCAGCATTTATGGGACAGGGGAGCGTCATGAGCAGTTCTTC. Residues: CASIYGTGERHEQFF.

This clonotype showed up just a few times. This chain links TRBV7-2 with TRBJ1-1; no clear D gene. Germline CDR1 reads SGHTA; CDR2 reads FQGNSA. V lost 2 bases and J 1 base, leaving 8 bases between the germline ends. There are 14 residues in the CDR3. The CDR3 is CASSLSRSNTEAFF. CDR3 coding DNA: TGTGCCAGCAGCTTAAGCAGGTCGAACACTGAAGCTTTCTTT.

This chain joins TRBV5-1 and TRBJ2-3; weak D call: TRBD1 (6 bases). V was shortened by 3 bases and J by 7 bases, with 9 bases between the two germline ends. Germline V lookup: CDR1 SGHRS, CDR2 YFSETQ. The CDR3 spans 12 residues. The chain's CDR3 is CASSSQGNTQYF. Here the CDR3 DNA reads TGCGCCAGCAGCTCCCAGGGGAATACGCAGTATTTT.

In this sample, this clonotype turned up a few times. The genes are TRBV29-1 and TRBJ2-5; D is perhaps TRBD1 (5 bases). Germline lookup yields CDR1 SQVTM and CDR2 ANQGSEA. CDR3 length equals 13 residues. V lost 6 bases and J lost 4, with 15 bases in between. Here the CDR3 DNA reads TGCAGCGTGGGGCGTAAGGGTCCAGAGACCCAGTACTTC. Encoded protein: CSVGRKGPETQYF.

The chain uses TRBV6-2 or TRBV6-3 and TRBJ2-7, with 11 bases identical to TRBD1. Germline CDR1 reads MNHEY; CDR2 reads SVGEGT. V shed 2 bases and J 2 bases; nucleotides not matched to a gene: 8. This CDR3 spans 17 amino acids. This CDR3 is CASSYPRGQGATYEQYF. The CDR3 DNA is TGTGCCAGCAGTTACCCGCGCGGACAGGGGGCCACCTACGAGCAGTACTTC.

In this sample, this clonotype turned up a few times. The CDR3 spells CASSLASGSEKLFF. DNA for the CDR3: TGTGCCAGCAGCTTAGCCTCTGGTAGTGAAAAACTGTTTTTT. The rearrangement joins TRBV11-2 to TRBJ1-4; the D is unclear. Germline values: CDR1 SGHAT, CDR2 FQNNGV. The CDR3 totals 14 residues. Deletions cut 1 base from V and 7 bases from J, with 10 bases between.

This clonotype was counted between two and nine times. This chain connects TRBV18 to TRBJ2-4; tentatively, D is TRBD1 (6 bases). From germline, CDR1 is KGHSH and CDR2 LQKENI. This CDR3 contains 15 residues. V was trimmed by 0 bases and J by 0 bases, leaving 6 bases between them. CDR3 nucleotide sequence: TGTGCCAGCTCACCACCCAGGGGAGCCAAAAACATTCAGTACTTC. Its protein product is CASSPPRGAKNIQYF.

This clonotype has only a few counts. The rearrangement joins TRBV18 to TRBJ1-4, with 7 nucleotides matching TRBD1. With 2 bases clipped from V and 7 bases from J, the junction kept 1 base outside the gene matches. Germline V gene data show CDR1 as KGHSH and CDR2 as LQKENI. The CDR3 totals 13 residues. The CDR3 sequence: CASSPRTGEKLFF. The CDR3 DNA follows: TGTGCCAGCTCACCAAGGACAGGTGAAAAACTGTTTTTT.

This clonotype was counted only a few times. The J gene is TRBJ1-5, the V gene TRBV28; 8 bases match TRBD1. The J segment lost 7 bases and the V segment lost 7 bases, leaving 12 bases of the junction unmatched. The CDR3 covers 15 residues. Germline V gene lookup returns CDR1 MDHEN and CDR2 SYDVKM. The CDR3 DNA reads as TGTGCCAGCACCTGGTATAGGACAGGGAACCAGCCCCAGCATTTT. Protein product: CASTWYRTGNQPQHF. Variable domain in full (rest from reference TRBV28 and TRBJ1-5): DVKVTQSSRYLVKRTGEKVFLECVQDMDHENMFWYRQDPGLGLRLIYFSYDVKMKEKGDIPEGYSVSREKKERFSLILESASTNQTSMYLCASTWYRTGNQPQHFGDGTRLSIL.

The chain couples TRBV7-2 to TRBJ2-1; D may be TRBD1 or TRBD2 (7 bases each). The CDR3 runs 16 residues. Trimming pared 5 bases from V and 2 bases from J, leaving 16 bases between. The germline V gene has CDR1 SGHTA and CDR2 FQGNSA. The CDR3 loop reads CASSPGGGTPYNEQFF. For the CDR3, the DNA is TGTGCCAGCAGCCCAGGGGGGGGGACGCCCTACAATGAGCAGTTCTTC.

V is TRBV20-1 and J is TRBJ2-7; 9 bases fit TRBD1. The CDR3 has 13 amino acids. CDR1 and CDR2 from the germline V gene are DFQATT and SNEGSKA (reference sequence). The J segment lost 2 bases and the V segment lost 6 bases, leaving 5 bases of the junction unmatched. CDR3 amino acids: CSASDRGTYEQYF. The CDR3 DNA reads TGCAGTGCCTCGGACAGGGGAACCTACGAGCAGTACTTC.

V gene TRBV19 combines with J gene TRBJ2-7, with D possibly TRBD2 on 5 matching bases. Trimming took 3 bases from V and 1 from J, leaving 10 bases between them. Germline lookup yields CDR1 LNHDA and CDR2 SQIVND (reference sequence). The CDR3 is made up of 14 amino acids. CDR3 residues: CASSITGTSYEQYF. The CDR3 DNA follows: TGTGCCAGTAGTATCACGGGAACATCCTACGAGCAGTACTTC.

This clonotype was seen a few times. The chain is built from TRBV10-3 and TRBJ1-2; 7 nucleotides align to TRBD1. Germline-derived CDR1 and CDR2 are ENHRY and SYGVKD. The V and J ends lost 6 bases and 0 bases, in that order; junction bases with no gene match: 4. The CDR3 is 14 residues long. CDR3 bases: TGTGCCATCAGCTCTGGACAGGCTAACTATGGCTACACCTTC. Translating it yields CAISSGQANYGYTF.

This clonotype was observed a few times. The gene calls are TRBV4-1 and TRBJ2-7; D possibly corresponds to TRBD1 (6 bases). The CDR3 spans 16 residues. Trimming left V 2 bases short and J 2 bases short, with 16 bases between. Per germline, CDR1 MGHRA and CDR2 YSYEKL. In DNA, the CDR3 is TGCGCCAGCAGCCAAAGCAGGGGAATTCCCACCTACGAGCAGTACTTC. Amino acids: CASSQSRGIPTYEQYF.

J is TRBJ2-7 and V is TRBV6-5; 8 positions agree with TRBD1. The CDR3 runs 15 residues. V was clipped by 6 bases and J by 2 bases; unmatched bases: 9. Germline assignment: CDR1 MNHEY and CDR2 SVGAGI. CDR3 nucleotide sequence: TGTGCCAGCAGACTCGCGACAGGGGCGGCCTACGAGCAGTACTTC. It yields the protein CASRLATGAAYEQYF.

This clonotype was seen repeatedly, ten times or more. V usage is TRBV12-3 or TRBV12-4 and J usage is TRBJ1-2; D may be TRBD1 (5 bases). This CDR3 has 14 residues. Trimming cost V 3 bases and J 3 bases, with 11 bases left between them. CDR3 in DNA: TGTGCCAGCAGTTTGTTGGGGCCTGACTATGGCTACACCTTC. Its protein product is CASSLLGPDYGYTF.

The genes are TRBV15 and TRBJ1-1; D is ambiguous. This CDR3 comprises 15 residues. Germline V gene data show CDR1 as LNHNV and CDR2 as YYDKDF (reference sequence). V lost 0 bases, J lost 0 bases, and 8 bases lay in between. CDR3 loop: CATSRESTLNTEAFF. The DNA of the CDR3 is TGTGCCACCAGCAGAGAGAGTACCCTGAACACTGAAGCTTTCTTT.

The chain employs TRBV5-5 and TRBJ2-5; D not certain. Deletions cut 3 bases from V and 3 bases from J, with 12 bases between. The CDR3 is 14 amino acids. The germline CDR1 and CDR2 sequences are SGHKS and YYEKEE (reference sequence). CDR3 protein: CASSYGPVEETQYF. In DNA form, the CDR3 reads TGTGCCAGCAGCTACGGACCGGTCGAAGAGACCCAGTACTTC.

The CDR3 reads CASSQYRQTASTDTQYF. Written as DNA, the CDR3 is TGTGCCAGCAGCCAATATCGACAGACAGCGAGCACAGATACGCAGTATTTT. The rearrangement links TRBV3-1 to TRBJ2-3; weak D call: TRBD1 (5 bases). V lost 2 bases, J lost 0 bases, and 15 bases lay in between. The CDR3 has 17 amino acids. Germline assignment: CDR1 LGHDT and CDR2 YNNKEL (reference sequence).